This T cell receptor (beta chain) emerged from a study of CD8 T cells in Susac syndrome. With 6 bases clipped from V and 4 bases from J, the junction kept 14 bases outside the gene matches. This CDR3 contains 17 residues. Per the germline V gene, CDR1 is DFQATT and CDR2 is SNEGSKA (reference sequence). This clonotype was detected only once. Random hexamers were used to reverse transcribe about 0.45 to 1 ug of RNA. TCRdb used MiXCR to reprocess the immunoSEQ multiplex PCR reads, holding one entry per CDR3 protein. In the table there are about 190,000 distinct CDR3 sequences, around nine tenths of which are singletons.

This TCR came from a human donor with Susac syndrome. Input material: CD4+ T cells from PBMCs. V gene TRBV20-1 combines with J gene TRBJ1-5; 11 bases line up with TRBD1. For the CDR3, the DNA is TGCAGTGCGGGGCAGAGGGACAGGGGGGATGCAAATCAGCCCCAGCATTTT. Amino acids: CSAGQRDRGDANQPQHF.